Given below is one T cell receptor beta chain in context. Its matching antigen is unknown. The data derive from a study of a mutant IDH1 vaccine in newly diagnosed glioma. Study-wide points: In approximately 93% of patients, immune responses induced by the vaccine occurred. Changes in top peripheral clonotypes did not appear linked to pseudoprogression.

Clones were sequenced by immunoSEQ multiplex PCR, and TCRdb holds only the in-frame ones, with some missing. The sample comprises about 59,000 clones, 91% of which are singletons, and 2% to 3% rests with the top ten. CDR3 length: 15 amino acids. V gave up 0 bases and J gave up 2 bases, with 11 bases separating them. The germline gives CDR1 GTSNPN, CDR2 SVGIG (reference sequence). Sample time point: baseline, week 1 (first vaccination visit). Described treatment: pre-vaccination baseline after standard-of-care therapy. The receptor was derived from a man aged 45 to 65 with glioma. Sequences were derived from PBMCs, sampled from a glioma patient treated with radiotherapy, temozolomide or both. The chain is built from TRBV30 and TRBJ2-1; D remains unclear. In nucleotides, the CDR3 is TGTGCCTGGAGTGTCCCTGGAGCTCCCTACAATGAGCAGTTCTTC. This sequence encodes CAWSVPGAPYNEQFF.